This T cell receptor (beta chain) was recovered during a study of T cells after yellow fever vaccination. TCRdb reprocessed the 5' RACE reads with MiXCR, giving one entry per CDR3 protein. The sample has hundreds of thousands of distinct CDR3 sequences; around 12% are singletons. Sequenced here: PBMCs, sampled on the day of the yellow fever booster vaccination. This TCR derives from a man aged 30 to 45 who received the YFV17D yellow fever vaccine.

For the CDR3, the DNA is TGTGCCAGCAGGCGGGATCGGGCCGGGGAGCTGTTTTTT. Encoded protein: CASRRDRAGELFF. This sequence joins TRBV7-2 and TRBJ2-2, with D tentatively TRBD2 (6 bases). V was pared by 6 bases and J by 6 bases, with 11 bases between. Germline V gene sequence: CDR1 SGHTA, CDR2 FQGNSA. The CDR3 is 13 amino acids.